This entry describes one T cell receptor beta chain. The germline gives CDR1 WSHSY, CDR2 SAAADI. This CDR3 spans 17 amino acids. The germline V and J ends were trimmed by 6 bases and 2 bases, with 23 bases remaining between them. Scientists amplified the TCR beta CDR3 regions from RNA transcripts. RT-PCR in the first round used HTBI primers; a second-round multiplex PCR followed. TCRdb re-derived calls from the multiplex PCR reads in MiXCR, one entry per CDR3 protein. The sample has about 600,000 distinct CDR3 sequences, just under 40% seen once. These data belong to a study of Graves' ophthalmopathy and Graves' hyperthyroidism.

The clonotype originates from an adult man with Graves' hyperthyroidism. The V gene is TRBV10-2, the J gene TRBJ2-7; TRBD1 might be the D (10 bases). What was sequenced was peripheral blood or thyroid tissue (not recorded which). CDR3 DNA sequence: TGCGCCAGCAGAGCAATAGCGGGGGACAGGGGACCCTACGAGCAGTACTTC. The encoded protein is CASRAIAGDRGPYEQYF.